One sample yielded the 2 T cell receptor beta chains listed below, sequenced in a study of T-cell reconstitution after alpha-beta-depleted transplantation in children. Library preparation (for TCRbeta) was performed with unique molecular identifiers. TCRdb processed the PCR reads anew with MiXCR; each CDR3 protein has one entry. The table records approximately 91,000 distinct CDR3 sequences, roughly 8% of them present only once. The sequencing here drew on PBMCs from the stem cell graft donor, taken from the stem cell graft. Receptors were obtained from a human donor who donated a stem cell graft to a child with congenital amegakaryocytic thrombocytopenia.

This clonotype was recorded many times. The chain combines TRBV20-1 with TRBJ1-5; D is perhaps TRBD1 (5 bases). This CDR3 is 16 amino acids long. V lost 4 bases and J 4 bases, leaving 20 bases between the germline ends. The germline gives CDR1 DFQATT, CDR2 SNEGSKA (reference sequence). The CDR3 nucleotides are TGCAGTGCTACGGGGGGAGAGTTCCAGAGTAATCAGCCCCAGCATTTT. It is translated as CSATGGEFQSNQPQHF.

The rearrangement uses TRBV11-3 and TRBJ2-1; D might be TRBD1 (5 bases). The CDR3 is 14 amino acids. Germline V gene data show CDR1 as SGHNT and CDR2 as YENEEA. Trimming took 3 bases from V and 5 from J, leaving 11 bases between them. This chain's CDR3 is CASSLGRANNEQFF. The CDR3 bases are TGTGCCAGCAGCTTGGGCAGGGCGAACAATGAGCAGTTCTTC.